This T cell receptor beta chain was identified during a study of technical replicates of blood from several donors. The CDR3 loop spans 16 amino acids. The ends lost 3 bases at V and 5 bases at J; junction bases unmatched: 6. Germline loops: CDR1 SGHNT, CDR2 YENEEA. Produced via immunoSEQ multiplex PCR; TCRdb's table is partial and in-frame only. The sample includes approximately 65,000 clones, 85% to 90% of them seen just once. V gene TRBV11-3 combines with J gene TRBJ2-3; 12 bases agree with TRBD2. This clonotype was sampled from a human donor in good health. Some clones in this sample may be carry-over from other donors' samples. Sequenced sample: PBMCs. This chain's CDR3 is CASSLTSGSLVDTQYF. The CDR3 DNA reads TGTGCCAGCAGCTTGACTAGCGGGAGTTTGGTAGATACGCAGTATTTT.